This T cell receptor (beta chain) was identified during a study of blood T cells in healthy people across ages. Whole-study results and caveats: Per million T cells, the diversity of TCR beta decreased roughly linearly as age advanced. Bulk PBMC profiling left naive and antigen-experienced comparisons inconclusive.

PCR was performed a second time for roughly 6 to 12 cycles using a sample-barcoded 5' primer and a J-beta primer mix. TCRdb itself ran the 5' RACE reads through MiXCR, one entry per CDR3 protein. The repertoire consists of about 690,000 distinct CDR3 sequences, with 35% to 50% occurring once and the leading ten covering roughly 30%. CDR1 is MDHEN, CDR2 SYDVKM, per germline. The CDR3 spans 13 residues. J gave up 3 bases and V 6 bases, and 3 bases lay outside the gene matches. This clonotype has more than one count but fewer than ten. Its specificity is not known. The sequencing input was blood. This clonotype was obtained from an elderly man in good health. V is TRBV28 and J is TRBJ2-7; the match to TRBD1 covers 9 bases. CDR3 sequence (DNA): TGTGCCAGCAGGGGGACAGGGTACTACGAGCAGTACTTC. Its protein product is CASRGTGYYEQYF.